Here is one T cell receptor (beta chain) with its context. Its antigen remains unknown. TCRdb reprocessed the 5' RACE reads, with one entry per CDR3 protein and no DNA. This repertoire includes about 330,000 distinct CDR3 sequences. The sample originates from a study of monozygotic twins with inflammatory bowel disease. Study-wide results and limits: Twin concordance left repertoire similarity unchanged, with limited power a possible explanation for this lack of difference.

This CDR3 region has 12 residues. CDR1 and CDR2 (germline): SGHRS, YFSETQ. The sample was blood. This clonotype originated in a human donor with ulcerative colitis or Crohn's disease, or a healthy co-twin of an affected twin (not recorded which). The rearrangement uses TRBV5-1 and TRBJ2-7. The CDR3 reads CASSSQRYEQYF.